A selection of T cell receptor beta chains follows, all from one sample in a study of CD8 T cells in Susac syndrome. MiXCR, run by TCRdb on the immunoSEQ multiplex PCR reads, gives a single entry per CDR3 protein. The table includes around 150,000 distinct CDR3 sequences, approximately 93% detected once. Sequenced input: CD8+ T cells from PBMCs. Receptors were obtained from a human donor in good health. Each CDR3 is given with its conserved first and last residue. A D gene is named only where the DNA matches it firmly. Clone size is given for some rows only: seen once, a few or many times, or a class if the clone is expanded.

TRBJ2-5 . TRBD2 TRBV4-3 TGCGCCAGCAGCCAGGCTAGCGGGAGGGACCAAGAGACCCAGTACTTC CASSQASGRDQETQYF
TRBJ2-2 once . TRBV5-1 TGCGCCAGCAGCTCCCACATAGTTCTCGCCGGGGAGCTGTTTTTT CASSSHIVLAGELFF
TRBJ1-1 . TRBD1 TRBV23-1 TGCGCCAGCAGTCAATCGCGAGACAGGGGGCGCAACACTGAAGCTTTCTTT CASSQSRDRGRNTEAFF
TRBJ2-5 once TRBD2 TRBV27 TGTGCCAGCAGTTTGACTAGCGGGAGTTTCAAGACCCAGTACTTC CASSLTSGSFKTQYF
TRBJ2-1 . . TRBV12-3/TRBV12-4 TGTGCCAGCAGTTTAAGAGCCCGAACGATGGATGAGCAGTTCTTC CASSLRARTMDEQFF
TRBJ2-1 . TRBD2 TRBV9 TGTGCCAGCAGCGTACGGCTAAGCGGGAGCTCCTACAATGAGCAGTTCTTC CASSVRLSGSSYNEQFF
TRBJ2-7 . . TRBV29-1 TGCAGCGTCGCTCGGGGCTACGAGCAGTACTTC CSVARGYEQYF
TRBJ2-2 . TRBD2 TRBV27 TGTGCCAGCAGTCGTCCCGGGACTAGCGGGAACCCTGTCGGGGAGCTGTTTTTT CASSRPGTSGNPVGELFF
TRBJ1-5 . . TRBV27 TGTGCCAGCAGGGGCCAGCCCCAGCATTTT CASRGQPQHF
TRBJ1-1 . . TRBV27 TGTGCCAGCGGCCAATTGAACACTGAAGCTTTCTTT CASGQLNTEAFF
TRBJ2-7 . TRBD1 TRBV7-9 TGTGCCAGCAGCCGTACTGGAGGACAGGCTAGCTACGAGCAGTACTTC CASSRTGGQASYEQYF
TRBJ2-7 . TRBD2 TRBV29-1 TGCAGCGTTAAAGGGACTAGCCAATCGGACGAGCAGTACTTC CSVKGTSQSDEQYF
TRBJ2-3 . TRBD2 TRBV19 TGTGCCAGTAGGGCGGGAGCTTGGGCAGATACGCAGTATTTT CASRAGAWADTQYF
TRBJ1-1 . . TRBV7-9 TGTGCCAGCAGCCCCGACACCGCGGGGGGCACTGAAGCTTTCTTT CASSPDTAGGTEAFF
TRBJ2-5 . . TRBV12-3/TRBV12-4 TGTGCCAGCAGTTTAGGTCTAGCTGGGACCCAGTACTTC CASSLGLAGTQYF
TRBJ2-7 . . TRBV27 TGTGCCACCCGATCGGGGAGCTCCTACGAGCAGTACTTC CATRSGSSYEQYF
TRBJ2-6 . . TRBV29-1 TGCAGCGTTGAAGGGGGTGGGGCCAACGTCCTGACTTTC CSVEGGGANVLTF
TRBJ1-1 once . TRBV4-3 TGCGCCAGCAGCCAAGACCGCGACGGCCTTGAAGCTTTCTTT CASSQDRDGLEAFF
TRBJ2-1 once . TRBV9 TGTGCCAGCAGCGTAAAAGTTGCCTACAATGAGCAGTTCTTC CASSVKVAYNEQFF
TRBJ1-1 . TRBD1 TRBV13 TGTGCCAGCAGCGACACAGGGGGCCGGGCACTTGAGGGAGCTTTCTTT CASSDTGGRALEGAFF
TRBJ2-1 . . TRBV28 TGTGCCAGCACCCCGGGTGATGAGCAGTTCTTC CASTPGDEQFF
TRBJ2-1 . . TRBV20-1 TGCAGTGCTAGAGAGAGAGGCACCGAGCAGTTCTTC CSARERGTEQFF
TRBJ2-1 . . TRBV12-3/TRBV12-4 TGTGCCAGCAGTACCCCGGACGGATCCTACAATGAGCAGTTCTTC CASSTPDGSYNEQFF
TRBJ2-7 . . TRBV12-5 TGTGCTAGTGCCCAGGAGGGGATAGGGACCCACGAGCAGTACTTC CASAQEGIGTHEQYF
TRBJ2-1 once . TRBV7-2 TGTGCCAGCAGCTTGGACCGGACGGGGAATGAGCAGTTCTTC CASSLDRTGNEQFF
TRBJ1-5 . . TRBV2 TGTGCCAGCAGTGACGCATCTAACCCTTATAGCAATCAGCCCCAGCATTTT CASSDASNPYSNQPQHF
TRBJ2-7 . . TRBV5-1 TGCGCCAGCAGGACAGGCACCTACGAGCAGTACTTC CASRTGTYEQYF
TRBJ2-7 . . TRBV29-1 TGCAGCGTTGAAGATGGGGATTCCTACGAGCAGTACTTC CSVEDGDSYEQYF
TRBJ2-3 . . TRBV12-3/TRBV12-4 TGTGCCAGCAGTGCCGTAGGGACTAGCACAGATACGCAGTATTTT CASSAVGTSTDTQYF
TRBJ2-1 . . TRBV6-6 TGTGCCAGCTTTCAGGGGAATGAGCAGTTCTTC CASFQGNEQFF
TRBJ1-4 . . TRBV27 TGTGCCAGCATGCAGGAGTATTCAACTAATGAAAAACTGTTTTTT CASMQEYSTNEKLFF
TRBJ2-7 once . TRBV27 TGTGCCAGCAGTTGGGGGGACGGGTTGGGAGAGCAGTACTTC CASSWGDGLGEQYF
TRBJ2-7 . . TRBV5-4 TGTGCCAGCAGCTTTGAAATTACCTACGAGCAGTACTTC CASSFEITYEQYF
TRBJ1-1 . TRBD1 TRBV6-5 TGTGCCATCTCGACAGGGAGGTACACTGAAGCTTTCTTT CAISTGRYTEAFF
TRBJ1-1 . . TRBV20-1 TGCAGTGCTAGAGATCCCCCCGGCGCTGAAGCTTTCTTT CSARDPPGAEAFF
TRBJ2-4 . . TRBV12-3/TRBV12-4 TGTGCCAGCAGTTTTCGTCAGTCTGGTGGCATTCAGTACTTC CASSFRQSGGIQYF